This is a list of T cell receptor beta chains from one sample in a study of control samples from healthy donors and cancer patients. Clones were sequenced by immunoSEQ multiplex PCR, and TCRdb holds only the in-frame ones, with some missing. The sample lists fewer than 120,000 clones, roughly 90% occurring once. Sequenced material: PBMCs. These receptors originate from an older woman with lung cancer. CDR3s include the opening cysteine and the closing phenylalanine or tryptophan. Each record gives: D gene, J gene, clone size, V gene, CDR3 DNA, CDR3 protein. D genes are given only for firm matches. Some rows have no size entry. The others give once, few or many, or a class for an expanded clone.

>.|TRBJ1-1|.|TRBV7-9
TGTGCCAGCAGCACCCGGTGGGAGACCAGGTCCCAGAACACTGAAGCTTTCTTT
CASSTRWETRSQNTEAFF
>.|TRBJ2-1|.|TRBV6-5
TGTGCCACAGTAACAGACAGGTATGGGGAGCGTCGACAGTTCTTC
CATVTDRYGERRQFF
>.|TRBJ2-1|.|TRBV9
TGTGCCAGCAGCCCTGACCCTAGCTCCTACAATGAGCAGTTCTTC
CASSPDPSSYNEQFF
>.|TRBJ2-7|.|TRBV19
TGTGCCAGTAGTATAGACCCCATGGCCTACGAGCAGTACTTC
CASSIDPMAYEQYF
>.|TRBJ1-1|.|TRBV6-1
TGTGCCAGCAGTGGACCTAAGACCCACGAGGGGACTGAAGCTTTCTTT
CASSGPKTHEGTEAFF
>.|TRBJ2-7|.|TRBV19
TGTGCCAGTAGGAGGGACGGGGGCTCCTACGAGCAGTACTTC
CASRRDGGSYEQYF
>.|TRBJ1-1|.|TRBV24-1
TGTGCCACCAATACGGGGTCCGGGGACACTGAAGCTTTCTTT
CATNTGSGDTEAFF
>TRBD1|TRBJ1-5|.|TRBV3-1/TRBV3-2
TGTGCCAGCAGCCAAAGCACAGGGGGATCAAATAGCAATCAGCCCCAGCATTTT
CASSQSTGGSNSNQPQHF
>TRBD2|TRBJ2-1|.|TRBV6-6
TGTGCCAGCAGTCCTGGGACTAGCGGGAGGGCTCGCAATGAGCAGTTCTTC
CASSPGTSGRARNEQFF
>TRBD1|TRBJ2-7|.|TRBV19
TGTGCCAGTAGCCTTTCCCGACAGGGCCCGCTCTACGAGCAGTACTTC
CASSLSRQGPLYEQYF
>.|TRBJ1-1|.|TRBV6-2/TRBV6-3
TGTGCCAGCAGTTACTCAGACAGACTTGAAGCTTTCTTT
CASSYSDRLEAFF
>.|TRBJ2-1|.|TRBV6-5
TGTGCCAGCAGTTCATACCCCGGGAATGAGCAGTTCTTC
CASSSYPGNEQFF
>.|TRBJ2-1|.|TRBV6-6
TGTGCCAGCAGCTCGGGCCCGGCCTACAATGAGCAGTTCTTC
CASSSGPAYNEQFF
>.|TRBJ1-1|.|TRBV9
TGTGCCAGCACCCCGTTGGAGTCATCTGGGGCTTTCTTT
CASTPLESSGAFF
>TRBD1|TRBJ2-7|.|TRBV12-3/TRBV12-4
TGTGCCAGCAGCCGGGACAGCTACGAGCAGTACTTC
CASSRDSYEQYF
>.|TRBJ1-1|.|TRBV19
TGTGCCAGTAGTGTGATCAGGGGCATGGAAGCTTTCTTT
CASSVIRGMEAFF
>.|TRBJ2-6|.|TRBV5-1
TGCGCCAGCAGCTTGACAAGCTCTGGGGCCAACGTCCTGACTTTC
CASSLTSSGANVLTF
>.|TRBJ1-6|.|TRBV18
TGTGCCAGCTCACCCAACGAAAGGGGAGGTCCAAATTCACCCCTCCACTTT
CASSPNERGGPNSPLHF
>.|TRBJ1-4|.|TRBV5-1
TGCGCCAGCAGGGTCGGGAGCGGGGAAGAAAAACTGTTTTTT
CASRVGSGEEKLFF
>TRBD1|TRBJ1-2|many|TRBV7-9
TGTGCCAGCAGCTCCGACAGGGTCGTAGGCTACACCTTC
CASSSDRVVGYTF
>.|TRBJ1-5|.|TRBV6-5
TGTGCCAGCAGGGTTTTGCGCAATCAGCCCCAGCATTTT
CASRVLRNQPQHF
>TRBD1|TRBJ2-3|.|TRBV3-1/TRBV3-2
TGTGCCAGCAGCCAAGGGACAGGGTGGACAGATACGCAGTATTTT
CASSQGTGWTDTQYF
>.|TRBJ2-5|.|TRBV9
TGTGCCAGCAGCGTAGAGGAGGGGGTGACCCAGTACTTC
CASSVEEGVTQYF
>.|TRBJ2-7|.|TRBV9
TGTGCCAGCAGCCCCGACAGCCCGTTTGGGGAGCAGTACTTC
CASSPDSPFGEQYF
>.|TRBJ2-2|.|TRBV19
TGTGCCAGTAGTATAGGATCGCTAGGGGGTCGGGTCTCCGGGGAGCTGTTTTTT
CASSIGSLGGRVSGELFF
>TRBD2|TRBJ2-7|.|TRBV2
TGTGCCAGCAGGGGGAGGGACGCTGAGCAGTACTTC
CASRGRDAEQYF
>.|TRBJ2-7|.|TRBV27
TGTGCCAGCAGAGTTCGGTGGGAGTTAGGCGAGCAGTACTTC
CASRVRWELGEQYF
>.|TRBJ1-5|.|TRBV4-3
TGCGCCAGCAGCCAAGATTGGGGTAATGGCAATCAGCCCCAGCATTTT
CASSQDWGNGNQPQHF
>TRBD2|TRBJ2-3|.|TRBV7-2
TGTGCCAGCAGCTTAACGGGGGGTAGCACAGATACGCAGTATTTT
CASSLTGGSTDTQYF
>.|TRBJ1-2|.|TRBV19
TGTGCCAGTAGTATAGGGGAGGGGAAGAGCTACACCTTC
CASSIGEGKSYTF
>.|TRBJ1-3|.|TRBV2
TGTGCCAGCAGTGAACGGGGAAACACCATATATTTT
CASSERGNTIYF
>TRBD2|TRBJ2-7|.|TRBV3-1/TRBV3-2
TGTGCCAGCAGCCAAGATCTCAGCGGGGAAAACTACGAGCAGTACTTC
CASSQDLSGENYEQYF
>TRBD1|TRBJ2-2|.|TRBV7-3
TGTGCCAGCAGCGGCCGGACGCAGGGGGCTGGGGCTACCGGGGAGCTGTTTTTT
CASSGRTQGAGATGELFF
>TRBD1|TRBJ1-6|.|TRBV15
TGTGCCACCAGCACAGGGGGCTTTAATTCACCCCTCCACTTT
CATSTGGFNSPLHF
>.|TRBJ2-2|.|TRBV5-1
TGCGCCAGCAGCCTGTCCGACCCAAACACCGGGGAGCTGTTTTTT
CASSLSDPNTGELFF
>.|TRBJ1-6|.|TRBV29-1
TGCAGCATTCGACCAGGAGGGATCGATTCACCCCTCCACTTT
CSIRPGGIDSPLHF
>.|TRBJ1-4|few|TRBV5-1
TGCGCCAGCAGCTTGGTGGCAGGAACTAATGAAAAACTGTTTTTT
CASSLVAGTNEKLFF
>TRBD2|TRBJ2-1|once|TRBV27
TGTGCCAGCAGTAGACTAGCGGATTCCTACAATGAGCAGTTCTTC
CASSRLADSYNEQFF
>TRBD2|TRBJ2-7|.|TRBV18
TGTGCCAGCTCAGAGTCTGCGGGAGGGCCCGGCGAGCAGTACTTC
CASSESAGGPGEQYF
>TRBD2|TRBJ2-3|.|TRBV3-1/TRBV3-2
TGTGCCAGCAGCCCCGCCACTAGCGGGGGAGCCATAGGTACGCAGTATTTT
CASSPATSGGAIGTQYF
>TRBD1|TRBJ2-5|.|TRBV5-1
TGCGCCAGCAGCAGGACAGGGCTAGAGACCCAGTACTTC
CASSRTGLETQYF
>TRBD1|TRBJ1-2|.|TRBV3-1/TRBV3-2
TGTGCCAGCAGCCGAGGAACAGGGGGTTTAGGTTATGGCTACACCTTC
CASSRGTGGLGYGYTF
>.|TRBJ1-5|.|TRBV3-1/TRBV3-2
TGTGCCAGCAGCCAAACCATCGACGGCGGTAGGGGTTCGGGTCAGCCCCAGCATTTT
CASSQTIDGGRGSGQPQHF
>TRBD1|TRBJ1-2|.|TRBV7-2
TGTGCCAGCAGCTTTGGGACAGGGACCGCCTCACGGGAGGGCTACACCTTC
CASSFGTGTASREGYTF
>.|TRBJ1-1|.|TRBV11-2
TGTGCCAGCAGCTTCCCCCTTGGAGACACTGAAGCTTTCTTT
CASSFPLGDTEAFF
>.|TRBJ1-1|.|TRBV1
TGCACCAGCAGCCAAGATGCAGGGGCCACTGAAGCTTTCTTT
CTSSQDAGATEAFF
>.|TRBJ1-4|.|TRBV12-3/TRBV12-4
TGTGCCAGCAGTGTCCAGACCGAAAAACTGTTTTTT
CASSVQTEKLFF
>TRBD2|TRBJ2-1|.|TRBV19
TGTGCCAGTACGCGGTCGGCGGGAGCGGATGAGCAGTTCTTC
CASTRSAGADEQFF
>.|TRBJ1-5|.|TRBV19
TGTGCCAGTAGTATAGGTCGGTCTGTGAGGGCTATTAATCAGCCCCAGCATTTT
CASSIGRSVRAINQPQHF
>.|TRBJ2-1|.|TRBV5-1
TGCGCCAGCAGCTTTTCTCCTTTTCCCTACCGTAGATCCTACAATGAGCAGTTCTTC
CASSFSPFPYRRSYNEQFF
>TRBD1|TRBJ1-4|.|TRBV15
TGTGCCACCAGCAGAGATCGGAGAGGGGGCTCTGAAAAACTGTTTTTT
CATSRDRRGGSEKLFF
>.|TRBJ1-2|.|TRBV10-3
TGTGCCATCAGTGAGGAAGACAGCCTCTATGGCTACACCTTC
CAISEEDSLYGYTF
>.|TRBJ2-7|.|TRBV18
TGTGCCAGCTCACCAGCGGGGTTCTCCTACGAGCAGTACTTC
CASSPAGFSYEQYF
>TRBD1|TRBJ2-3|.|TRBV6-6
TGTGCCAGCAGTACGGGGACAGGCACAGATACGCAGTATTTT
CASSTGTGTDTQYF
>TRBD2|TRBJ2-4|.|TRBV7-9
TGTGCCAGCAGCTTAGCAGGACTAGTAGCCAAAAACATTCAGTACTTC
CASSLAGLVAKNIQYF
>.|TRBJ1-1|.|TRBV15
TGTGCCACCCGATCCCCGGAGGATTCGAACACTGAAGCTTTCTTT
CATRSPEDSNTEAFF
>.|TRBJ2-5|.|TRBV5-4
TGTGCCAGCAGCTTATCAGAGACCCAGTACTTC
CASSLSETQYF